This T cell receptor (beta chain) is from a study of blood T cell repertoires in COVID-19 (dated by TCRdb to 2018 to 2021). About the study as a whole: The collaborator samples originated in the United States, Italy and Spain and spanned the acute and convalescent phases of COVID-19. The prospective study material was composed of cDNA or gDNA derived from T cells, B-cell-depleted T cells, or PBMCs. Subjects who had been exposed to COVID-19, were actively infected with it, or had recovered from it provided the deeply sampled blood TCRbeta repertoires that made up the dataset. The repertoires were released in a freely available public database intended as a resource for research on the immune response to SARS-CoV-2. Samples came from the ongoing ImmuneRACE study (first 160 participants) plus 1,254 subjects from 6 global collaborators. A de-identified subject ID, COVID-19 status, age in years and sex were almost always included in the sample metadata. Where available, HLA class I and class II types were taken from metadata supplied by the sample provider and were not determined by assay-based typing. General findings and caveats noted by the study authors: Clinical and demographic metadata were provided uncurated, with the amount varying by source and participant.

The CDR3 goes from the cysteine to the phenylalanine over 15 residues. Just the 45-base CDR3 DNA is kept, in frame starting at base 1. CDR1 is given as SGHAT and CDR2 as FQNNGV, both from the germline V gene. V and J are trimmed by 5 bases and 3 bases, and the gene matches miss 9 bases of the junction. TCRbeta CDR3 regions were amplified from genomic DNA by means of the immunoSEQ Assay, a bias-controlled multiplex PCR. Per the source publication's procedure: The number of nucleated cells in each sample was estimated from the amplification of reference gene primers within the assay. To quantify the absolute abundance of each unique TCRbeta CDR3 rearrangement, sequence reads were collapsed and filtered. Productive Simpson clonality was computed per sample as the square root of Simpson's diversity index over productive rearrangements. TCRdb retrieved this table from immuneACCESS and kept in-frame rearrangements only. Not all clones are present; in checked studies, unresolved V genes account for under half, and no reason is known for the remainder. The V and J calls and clone size come from that table; D and trimming were worked out from the DNA. This sample is represented by 140,000 or so clones; 80% to 90% of them were singletons. 1.7% of the sample is in the top ten clones.

Whole blood was collected in K2EDTA tubes by collaborating institutions according to the institutions' own protocols. For TCRbeta analysis, collaborators shipped samples in one of three forms: frozen whole blood, isolated PBMCs, or DNA extracted from either of those sample types. A remark on this clone: There is no known antigen for this receptor. The input lacks base qualities; no much larger clone sits a single base away.

The receptor comes from a woman in her forties or fifties with acute or convalescent COVID-19. The chain couples TRBV11-2 to TRBJ1-2; the junction holds 7 bases that match TRBD1. What was sequenced was peripheral blood. The nucleotide sequence is TGTGCCAGCAGCGGCAGGGGGGTGGGTTACTATGGCTACACCTTC. Translation gives CASSGRGVGYYGYTF.